This TCR beta chain was documented in a study of blood T cells in healthy people across ages. The CDR3 runs 14 residues. V lost 4 bases to trimming and J lost 2 bases; unmatched junction nucleotides: 3. Germline V gives CDR1 SGHNT, CDR2 YYREEE (reference sequence). PCR was performed a second time for about 7 to 11 cycles using a sample-barcoded 5' primer and a J-beta primer mix. A single record per CDR3 protein comes from TCRdb applying MiXCR to the 5' RACE reads. This table has 750,000 to 950,000 distinct CDR3 sequences, almost 30% appearing once. Donor samples were obtained from healthy Caucasian individuals from Russia, aged 6 to 90. The sample was also linked to a second study, of T cells of mothers and their children. That work adds: Persisting microchimeric T cell clones went undetected.

The V and J genes are TRBV5-4 and TRBJ1-3, with 7 bases fitting TRBD1. This TCR came from a middle-aged woman in good health. The sequencing input was blood. This CDR3 reads CASSTGVTGNTIYF. In DNA form, the CDR3 reads TGTGCCAGCAGCACAGGGGTCACTGGAAACACCATATATTTT.